These 27 T cell receptor beta chains were all obtained from the same sample, sequenced in a study of T-cell reconstitution after alpha-beta-depleted transplantation in children (dated by TCRdb to 2015 to 2016). Interpreted using the paper, the treatment or condition label stands for: allogeneic hematopoietic cell transplantation with graft depleted of TCRalphabeta T cells and CD19 B cells. Library preparation was by PCR. The sequencer was an Illumina HiSeq 2500. TCR library preparation used molecular barcoding, with unique molecular identifiers applied to normalize quantification of the TCRbeta repertoire. The public sequencing data were trimmed at Q25 with fastp and processed into clonotypes with MiXCR by TCRdb, which kept only in-frame beta chains. Identical CDR3 protein sequences are pooled into one entry, listed with their most common genes and DNA. For this sample there are more than 300,000 distinct CDR3 sequences; 15% to 20% appear just once. Around two fifths of the sample goes to the ten largest clones.

The input for sequencing was PBMCs, mostly from graft donor cells, taken 360 days after TCRalphabeta/CD19-depleted stem cell transplant. The receptors derive from a male patient aged 2-10 years who had a stem cell transplant for acute lymphoblastic leukemia, so the T cells may come from the graft donor.

The CDR3 region has the DNA TGCAGCGTGAGGGGACAGGGAGGCCTAAGTGGCTACACCTTC. This codes for CSVRGQGGLSGYTF. The rearrangement links TRBV29-1 to TRBJ1-2, with 9 bases lining up with TRBD1. The CDR3 sequence is 14 residues long. V was pared by 6 bases and J by 7 bases, with 12 bases of the junction left unmatched. CDR1 SQVTM and CDR2 ANQGSEA come from the germline V gene.

The V gene is TRBV7-2, the J gene TRBJ2-1; 14 nucleotides align to TRBD2. The germline gives CDR1 SGHTA, CDR2 FQGNSA. The CDR3 is 17 amino acids. Germline trimming cut 1 base from V and 12 bases from J; bases unmatched to any gene: 11. CDR3 residues: CASSLGGTSGRRRGQFF. CDR3 DNA: TGTGCCAGCAGCTTAGGCGGGACTAGCGGGAGAAGGCGTGGGCAGTTCTTC.

The rearrangement joins TRBV14 to TRBJ2-2; TRBD2 matches at 11 bases. The CDR3 spans 17 residues. CDR1 SGHDN and CDR2 FVKESK come from the germline V gene. V lost 4 bases to trimming and J lost 2 bases; unmatched junction nucleotides: 6. The CDR3 coding sequence is TGTGCCAGCAGCCGGGGACTAGCGGCCCTAAACACCGGGGAGCTGTTTTTT. It specifies CASSRGLAALNTGELFF.

J is TRBJ2-7 and V is TRBV6-1; D unclear. Trimming cost V 3 bases and J 1 base, with 10 bases left between them. The CDR3 sequence is 14 residues long. Germline values: CDR1 MNHNS, CDR2 SASEGT. This CDR3 is CASSEFVRSYEQYF. The CDR3 coding sequence is TGTGCCAGCAGTGAGTTTGTACGTTCCTACGAGCAGTACTTC.

The genes are TRBV29-1 and TRBJ1-2, with D perhaps matching TRBD1 (5 bases). Per the germline V gene, CDR1 is SQVTM and CDR2 is ANQGSEA. This CDR3 is built from 12 residues. The germline V and J ends were trimmed by 4 bases and 5 bases, with 11 bases remaining between them. In DNA form, the CDR3 reads TGCAGCGTTGCGGTGGGACGTTATGGCTACACCTTC. Amino acid sequence: CSVAVGRYGYTF.

This chain connects TRBV20-1 to TRBJ2-6, with a tentative D call TRBD2 (5 bases). There are 15 residues in the CDR3. Germline V gives CDR1 DFQATT, CDR2 SNEGSKA (reference sequence). Trimming took 5 bases from V and 0 from J, leaving 11 bases between them. DNA of the CDR3: TGCAGTGCTTGGACTCCCCCCTCTGGGGCCAACGTCCTGACTTTC. Protein product: CSAWTPPSGANVLTF.

The J gene is TRBJ2-3, the V gene TRBV29-1; D perhaps matches TRBD2 (6 bases). The CDR3 is 15 residues long. Deletions cut 2 bases from V and 1 base from J, with 13 bases between. Germline V CDR1 and CDR2: SQVTM, ANQGSEA. The CDR3 DNA sequence: TGCAGCGTTGAATGGGGGACTGGTGGCACAGATACGCAGTATTTT. Encoded protein: CSVEWGTGGTDTQYF.

This rearrangement joins TRBV5-1 to TRBJ2-3; 10 bases match TRBD2. Trimming at V came to 6 bases and at J to 1 base, leaving 5 bases not matched to a gene. Germline lookup yields CDR1 SGHRS and CDR2 YFSETQ. The length of the CDR3 is 15 residues. The CDR3 sequence: CASKGTSERTDTQYF. The DNA of the CDR3 is TGCGCCAGCAAAGGGACTAGCGAGCGCACAGATACGCAGTATTTT. Full variable domain (outside the CDR3, taken from reference TRBV5-1 and TRBJ2-3): KAGVTQTPRYLIKTRGQQVTLSCSPISGHRSVSWYQQTPGQGLQFLFEYFSETQRNKGNFPGRFSGRQFSNSRSEMNVSTLELGDSALYLCASKGTSERTDTQYFGPGTRLTVL.

CDR3 amino acids: CASSRDSPLHF. CDR3 DNA: TGTGCCAGCAGCAGGGATTCACCCCTCCACTTT. The chain has TRBV2 and TRBJ1-6; D might be TRBD1 (5 bases). The germline V gene encodes CDR1 SNHLY and CDR2 FYNNEI. V was cut by 6 bases and J by 8 bases, with 5 bases left in between. There are 11 residues in the CDR3.

Only a few counts were recorded for this clonotype. V usage is TRBV28 and J usage is TRBJ2-7; 9 bases are shared with TRBD1. This CDR3 contains 13 residues. CDR1 is MDHEN and CDR2 is SYDVKM in the germline V gene. The J segment lost 3 bases and the V segment lost 8 bases, leaving 5 bases of the junction unmatched. CDR3 DNA sequence: TGTGCCAGCCAGACAGGGGGTGACTACGAGCAGTACTTC. Its protein product is CASQTGGDYEQYF.

V is TRBV7-9 and J is TRBJ1-4; D remains ambiguous. V was cut by 3 bases and J by 0 bases, with 8 bases left in between. This CDR3 spans 15 amino acids. Germline CDR1 and CDR2: SEHNR and FQNEAQ (reference sequence). The CDR3 sequence is CASSFWTTTNEKLFF. The CDR3 nucleotides read TGTGCCAGCAGCTTCTGGACCACAACTAATGAAAAACTGTTTTTT.

Many counts were recorded for this clonotype. V usage is TRBV6-5 and J usage is TRBJ2-1; possible D gene TRBD2, 5 bases. Germline V CDR1 and CDR2: MNHEY, SVGAGI. V lost 7 bases and J lost 0, with 10 bases in between. This CDR3 is 14 amino acids long. CDR3 protein: CASNWEYSYNEQFF. The CDR3, as DNA: TGTGCCAGCAATTGGGAGTACTCCTACAATGAGCAGTTCTTC.

This clonotype occurred a few times. V gene TRBV12-3 or TRBV12-4 combines with J gene TRBJ2-1; 11 bases are a match to TRBD1. The trim removed 2 bases at V and 6 bases at J, leaving 6 bases unmatched. This CDR3 is 16 amino acids long. The CDR3 spells CASSLLGQGATNEQFF. The CDR3, as DNA: TGTGCCAGCAGTTTACTCGGACAGGGGGCGACCAATGAGCAGTTCTTC.

J is TRBJ2-5 and V is TRBV12-3 or TRBV12-4, with unresolved D. The ends were cut back, 1 base at V and 4 bases at J, with 16 bases in the middle. The CDR3 covers 16 residues. The CDR3 DNA sequence: TGTGCCAGCAGTTTAGGTTTGTCTCGCGTCGGAGAGACCCAGTACTTC. It codes for CASSLGLSRVGETQYF.

This clonotype was detected a few times. CDR3 loop: CASSQDEPPSGKTDTQYF. The DNA of the CDR3 is TGCGCCAGCAGCCAAGATGAGCCCCCTAGCGGGAAGACAGATACGCAGTATTTT. The chain uses TRBV4-3 and TRBJ2-3; 9 positions agree with TRBD2. The CDR3 is 18 amino acids. Germline CDR1 and CDR2: LGHNA and YSLEER. J was trimmed by 3 bases and V by 0 bases; bases with no gene match: 10.

This clonotype has just a few counts. V and J are TRBV5-6 and TRBJ2-7; D might be TRBD2 (5 bases). Trimming stripped 5 bases from V and 4 bases from J, with 19 bases between. CDR3 length equals 15 residues. Germline V gene lookup returns CDR1 SGHDT and CDR2 YYEEEE. CDR3 loop: CASRWLRAPIYEQYF. The CDR3 DNA follows: TGTGCCAGCAGATGGCTGAGGGCGCCAATTTACGAGCAGTACTTC.

This clonotype was detected only a few times. The V gene is TRBV20-1, the J gene TRBJ1-2, with a weak D call TRBD1 (6 bases). CDR1 and CDR2 (germline): DFQATT, SNEGSKA (reference sequence). Trimming removed 5 bases at V and 7 bases at J, with 11 bases between. This CDR3 spans 11 amino acids. CDR3 loop: CSAGDRSGYTF. CDR3 in DNA: TGCAGTGCTGGCGACAGGTCTGGCTACACCTTC.

This clonotype was seen more than once but under ten times. V gene TRBV29-1 combines with J gene TRBJ2-7; 8 nucleotides align to TRBD2. Germline loops: CDR1 SQVTM, CDR2 ANQGSEA. With 4 bases clipped from V and 10 bases from J, the junction kept 9 bases outside the gene matches. The CDR3 runs to 12 residues. The CDR3 sequence: CSVAREGKEQYF. CDR3 DNA: TGCAGCGTTGCCCGGGAGGGGAAAGAACAGTACTTC.

This clonotype has just a few counts. The gene calls are TRBV7-2 and TRBJ1-2, with a tentative D call TRBD1 (6 bases). CDR3 length equals 14 residues. Germline V gene sequence: CDR1 SGHTA, CDR2 FQGNSA. Deletions cut 5 bases from V and 0 bases from J, with 10 bases between. The CDR3 nucleotides are TGTGCCAGCAGCCCGCGACAGGCTAACTATGGCTACACCTTC. Encoded protein: CASSPRQANYGYTF.

This clonotype was observed a handful of times. The rearrangement uses TRBV13 and TRBJ2-7, with 10 bases aligning to TRBD2. The J segment lost 12 bases and the V segment lost 6 bases, leaving 8 bases of the junction unmatched. The length of the CDR3 is 12 residues. The V gene's germline CDR1 is PRHDT and CDR2 FYEKMQ (reference sequence). CDR3 region: CASSRTSGTRYF. In DNA, the CDR3 is TGTGCCAGCAGTCGGACTAGCGGTACTCGGTACTTC.

The V and J genes are TRBV7-9 and TRBJ2-5; TRBD2 is a possible D gene (5 bases). Germline V gene lookup returns CDR1 SEHNR and CDR2 FQNEAQ (reference sequence). The CDR3 is 13 residues long. Trimming cost V 1 base and J 7 bases, with 10 bases left between them. The CDR3 loop reads CASSLEGERTQYF. DNA of the CDR3: TGTGCCAGCAGCTTAGAGGGAGAGCGGACCCAGTACTTC.

This clonotype was counted at least ten times. The chain has TRBV28 and TRBJ2-1; D gene ambiguous. The CDR3 consists of 13 residues. Germline V gene data show CDR1 as MDHEN and CDR2 as SYDVKM. V was cut by 5 bases and J by 9 bases, with 14 bases left in between. CDR3 sequence reads: CASSPLTGLEQFF. CDR3 DNA: TGTGCCAGCAGTCCCCTTACGGGTCTTGAGCAGTTCTTC.

In this sample, this clonotype turned up a few times. The chain employs TRBV4-1 and TRBJ1-4; no reliable D call. The CDR3 is 14 amino acids. The V and J ends lost 1 base and 8 bases respectively, with 11 bases between them. Germline V lookup: CDR1 MGHRA, CDR2 YSYEKL. CDR3 protein: CASSQGALPEKLFF. As DNA, the CDR3 is TGCGCCAGCAGCCAAGGAGCTCTCCCGGAAAAACTGTTTTTT.

The chain combines TRBV6-2 or TRBV6-3 with TRBJ2-7; 7 bases align to TRBD1. Germline CDR1 MNHEY, CDR2 SVGEGT. CDR3 length: 16 amino acids. V was pared by 0 bases and J by 4 bases, with 9 bases of the junction left unmatched. The CDR3 DNA is TGTGCCAGCAGTTACTCGGCTACCTCAGGGGGTTACGAGCAGTACTTC. As protein: CASSYSATSGGYEQYF.

This clonotype was detected only a few times. This chain joins TRBV20-1 and TRBJ2-3; TRBD1 aligns across 9 bases. Germline lookup yields CDR1 DFQATT and CDR2 SNEGSKA (reference sequence). With 6 bases clipped from V and 3 bases from J, the junction kept 7 bases outside the gene matches. The CDR3 spans 14 residues. The CDR3 nucleotides are TGCAGTGCGCCCGACAGGGGGGGAACAGATACGCAGTATTTT. Protein: CSAPDRGGTDTQYF.

The chain couples TRBV12-3 or TRBV12-4 to TRBJ1-2, with 7 positions matching TRBD1. V lost 5 bases, J lost 0 bases, and 9 bases stayed unmatched. The CDR3 loop spans 16 amino acids. This CDR3 reads CASSERTGRANYGYTF. CDR3 nucleotide sequence: TGTGCCAGCAGTGAGAGGACAGGCCGAGCTAACTATGGCTACACCTTC.

This clonotype came up a few times. The chain employs TRBV5-1 and TRBJ2-5, with 9 bases fitting TRBD2. This CDR3 comprises 15 residues. The germline CDR1 and CDR2 sequences are SGHRS and YFSETQ. The V gene end was trimmed by 3 bases and the J gene end by 4 bases; junction bases not matched to a gene: 7. The CDR3 nucleotides are TGCGCCAGCAGCTATATAGCGGGAGACCCAGAGACCCAGTACTTC. It is translated as CASSYIAGDPETQYF.